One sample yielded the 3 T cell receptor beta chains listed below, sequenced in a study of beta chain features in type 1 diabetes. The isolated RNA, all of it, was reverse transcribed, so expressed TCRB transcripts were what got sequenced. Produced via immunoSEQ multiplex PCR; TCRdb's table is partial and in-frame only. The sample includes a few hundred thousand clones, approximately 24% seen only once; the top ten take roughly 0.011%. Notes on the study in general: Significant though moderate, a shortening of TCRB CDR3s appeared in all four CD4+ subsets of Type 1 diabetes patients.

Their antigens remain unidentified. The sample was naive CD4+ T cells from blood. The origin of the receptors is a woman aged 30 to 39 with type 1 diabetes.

CDR3: CASSQESGQGAVWSFF. The CDR3 DNA reads TGCGCCAGCAGCCAAGAATCGGGACAGGGGGCCGTTTGGTCTTTCTTT. J is TRBJ1-1 and V is TRBV4-1; TRBD1 agrees at 12 bases. Per the germline V gene, CDR1 is MGHRA and CDR2 is YSYEKL. J was trimmed by 12 bases and V by 0 bases; bases with no gene match: 11. CDR3 length: 16 residues.

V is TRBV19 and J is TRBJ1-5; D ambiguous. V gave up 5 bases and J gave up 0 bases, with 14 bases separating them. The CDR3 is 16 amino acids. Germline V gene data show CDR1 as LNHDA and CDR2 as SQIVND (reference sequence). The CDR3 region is CASSSSAGYSNQPQHF. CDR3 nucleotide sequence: TGTGCCAGTAGTTCCTCCGCGGGATATAGCAATCAGCCCCAGCATTTT.

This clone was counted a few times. CDR3: CASSLAAGENTEAFF. In DNA form, the CDR3 reads TGTGCCAGCAGCTTAGCTGCAGGGGAGAACACTGAAGCTTTCTTT. This chain uses TRBV13 with TRBJ1-1; a weak D match, TRBD1 (6 bases). CDR1 is PRHDT, CDR2 FYEKMQ, per germline (reference sequence). Trimming removed 1 base from V and 1 base from J, with 10 bases in between. The CDR3 extends over 15 amino acids.